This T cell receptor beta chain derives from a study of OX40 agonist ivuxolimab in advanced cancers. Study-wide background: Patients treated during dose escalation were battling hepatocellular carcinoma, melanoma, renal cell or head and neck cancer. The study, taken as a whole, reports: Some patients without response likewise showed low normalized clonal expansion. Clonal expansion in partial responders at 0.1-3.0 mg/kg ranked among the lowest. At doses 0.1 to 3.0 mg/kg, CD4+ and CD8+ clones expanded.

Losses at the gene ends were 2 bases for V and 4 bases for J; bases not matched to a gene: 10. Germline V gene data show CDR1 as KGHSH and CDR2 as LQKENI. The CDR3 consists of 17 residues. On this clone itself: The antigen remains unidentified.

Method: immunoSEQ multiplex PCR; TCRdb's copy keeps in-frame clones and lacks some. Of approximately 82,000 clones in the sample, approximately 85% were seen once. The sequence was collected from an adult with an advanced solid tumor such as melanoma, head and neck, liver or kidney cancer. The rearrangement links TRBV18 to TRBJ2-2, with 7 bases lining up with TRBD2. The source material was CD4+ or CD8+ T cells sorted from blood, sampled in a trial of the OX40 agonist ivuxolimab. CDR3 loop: CASSPRSSSGPTGELFF. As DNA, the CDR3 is TGTGCCAGCTCACCAAGGTCTTCTAGCGGACCCACCGGGGAGCTGTTTTTT.